The 3 T cell receptor beta chains below were found in one sample sequenced in a study of T cells in Graves' hyperthyroidism and ophthalmopathy. The TCR beta CDR3 regions underwent amplification using RNA transcripts as the source. Initially, a first-round RT-PCR of the TCR CDR3 employed the HTBI primer set. From the multiplex PCR reads, TCRdb called clonotypes with MiXCR, one entry per CDR3 protein. This sample has around 490,000 distinct CDR3 sequences, with 20% found just once. The sequenced sample was blood. These TCRs come from a middle-aged man with Graves' ophthalmopathy.

This clonotype has ten or more counts. The rearrangement links TRBV28 to TRBJ2-7; 9 positions agree with TRBD2. This CDR3 has 15 residues. Unmatched junction bases numbered 12, after V lost 5 bases and J lost 7 bases. Germline V gene sequence: CDR1 MDHEN, CDR2 SYDVKM. CDR3 sequence: CASSRGGGRAGEQYF. The CDR3 DNA reads as TGTGCCAGCAGTCGGGGAGGCGGGAGGGCCGGGGAGCAGTACTTC.

The V call is TRBV30, the J call TRBJ1-1; possibly TRBD1 for D (6 bases). The V end lost 2 bases, the J end lost 2 bases, and 15 bases lay between the germline ends. CDR3 length equals 15 residues. In germline, CDR1 is GTSNPN, CDR2 SVGIG (reference sequence). Here the CDR3 reads CAWSPRQAINTEAFF. The CDR3, as DNA: TGTGCCTGGAGTCCACGACAGGCAATAAACACTGAAGCTTTCTTT.

V usage is TRBV19 and J usage is TRBJ1-4; a possible D gene is TRBD1 (5 bases). This CDR3 comprises 10 residues. The V and J ends lost 11 bases and 8 bases respectively, with 9 bases between them. CDR1 and CDR2 (germline): LNHDA, SQIVND (reference sequence). CDR3 residues: CAGGREKLFF. In nucleotides, the CDR3 is TGTGCCGGGGGACGAGAAAAACTGTTTTTT.